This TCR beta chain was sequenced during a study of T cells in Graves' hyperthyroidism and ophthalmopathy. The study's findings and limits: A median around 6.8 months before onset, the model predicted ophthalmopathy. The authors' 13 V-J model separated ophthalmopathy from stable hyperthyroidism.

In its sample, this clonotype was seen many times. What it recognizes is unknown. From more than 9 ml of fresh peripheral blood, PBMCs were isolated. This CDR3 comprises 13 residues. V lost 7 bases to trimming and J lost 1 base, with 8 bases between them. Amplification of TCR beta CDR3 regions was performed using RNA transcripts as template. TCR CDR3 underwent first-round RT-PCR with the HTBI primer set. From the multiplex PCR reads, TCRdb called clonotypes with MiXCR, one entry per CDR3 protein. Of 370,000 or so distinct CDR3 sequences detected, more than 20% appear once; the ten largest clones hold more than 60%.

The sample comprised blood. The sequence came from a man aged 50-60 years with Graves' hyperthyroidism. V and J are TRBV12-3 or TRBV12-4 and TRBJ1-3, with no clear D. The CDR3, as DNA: TGTGCCAGCATTAAGGGTTCTGGAAACACCATATATTTT. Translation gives CASIKGSGNTIYF.